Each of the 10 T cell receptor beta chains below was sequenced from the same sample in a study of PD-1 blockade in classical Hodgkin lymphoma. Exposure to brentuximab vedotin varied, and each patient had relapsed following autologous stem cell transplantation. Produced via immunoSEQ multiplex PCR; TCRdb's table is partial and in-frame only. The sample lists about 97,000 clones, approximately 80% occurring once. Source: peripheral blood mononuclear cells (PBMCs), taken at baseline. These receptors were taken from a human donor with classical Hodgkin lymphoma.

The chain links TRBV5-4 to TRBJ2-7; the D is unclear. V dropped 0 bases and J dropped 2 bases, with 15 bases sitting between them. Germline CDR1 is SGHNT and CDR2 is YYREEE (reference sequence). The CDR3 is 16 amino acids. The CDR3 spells CASSLEGPRTTYEQYF. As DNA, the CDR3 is TGTGCCAGCAGCTTGGAGGGCCCCCGTACGACCTACGAGCAGTACTTC. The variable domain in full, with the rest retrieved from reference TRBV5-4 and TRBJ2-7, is ETGVTQSPTHLIKTRGQQVTLRCSSQSGHNTVSWYQQALGQGPQFIFQYYREEENGRGNFPPRFSGLQFPNYSSELNVNALELDDSALYLCASSLEGPRTTYEQYFGPGTRLTVT.

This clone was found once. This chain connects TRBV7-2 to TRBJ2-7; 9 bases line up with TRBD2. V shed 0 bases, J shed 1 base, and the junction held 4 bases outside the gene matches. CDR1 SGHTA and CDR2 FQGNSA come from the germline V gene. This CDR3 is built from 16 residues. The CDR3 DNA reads TGTGCCAGCAGCTTAGCGGGGACTAGCCGATCCTACGAGCAGTACTTC. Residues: CASSLAGTSRSYEQYF. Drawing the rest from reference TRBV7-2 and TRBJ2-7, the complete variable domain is GAGVSQSPSNKVTEKGKDVELRCDPISGHTALYWYRQSLGQGLEFLIYFQGNSAPDKSGLPSDRFSAERTGGSVSTLTIQRTQQEDSAVYLCASSLAGTSRSYEQYFGPGTRLTVT.

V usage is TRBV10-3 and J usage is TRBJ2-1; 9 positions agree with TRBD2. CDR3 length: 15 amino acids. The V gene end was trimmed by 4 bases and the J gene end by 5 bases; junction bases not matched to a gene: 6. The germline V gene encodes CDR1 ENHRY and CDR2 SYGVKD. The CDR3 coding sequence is TGTGCCATCAGTGGCCAAGCGGGAGGCCACAATGAGCAGTTCTTC. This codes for CAISGQAGGHNEQFF.

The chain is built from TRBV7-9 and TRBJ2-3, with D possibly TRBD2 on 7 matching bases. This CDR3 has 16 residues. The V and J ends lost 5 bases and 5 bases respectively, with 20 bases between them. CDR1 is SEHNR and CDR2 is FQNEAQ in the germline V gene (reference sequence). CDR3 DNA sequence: TGTGCCAGCAGCCTGGGGGGGGCATTCTGGATAGATACGCAGTATTTT. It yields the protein CASSLGGAFWIDTQYF.

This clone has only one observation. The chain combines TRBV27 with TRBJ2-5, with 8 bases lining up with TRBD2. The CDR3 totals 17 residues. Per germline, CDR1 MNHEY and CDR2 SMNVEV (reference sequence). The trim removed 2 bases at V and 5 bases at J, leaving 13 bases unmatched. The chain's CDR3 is CASSLRGGRNRWETQYF. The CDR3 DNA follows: TGTGCCAGCAGTTTACGGGGGGGACGCAACCGATGGGAGACCCAGTACTTC.

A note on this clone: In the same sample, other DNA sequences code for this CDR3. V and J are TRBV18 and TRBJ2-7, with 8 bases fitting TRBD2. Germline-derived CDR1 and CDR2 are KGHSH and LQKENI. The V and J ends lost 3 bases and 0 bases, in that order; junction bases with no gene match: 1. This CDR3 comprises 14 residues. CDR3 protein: CASSPAGGSYEQYF. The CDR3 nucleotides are TGTGCCAGCTCACCGGCGGGGGGCTCCTACGAGCAGTACTTC.

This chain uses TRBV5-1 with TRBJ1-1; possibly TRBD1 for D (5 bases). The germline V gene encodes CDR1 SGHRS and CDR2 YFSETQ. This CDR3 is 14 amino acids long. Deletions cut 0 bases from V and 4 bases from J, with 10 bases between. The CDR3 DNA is TGCGCCAGCAGCTTGGTTCCCGGGGGCACTGAAGCTTTCTTT. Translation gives CASSLVPGGTEAFF.

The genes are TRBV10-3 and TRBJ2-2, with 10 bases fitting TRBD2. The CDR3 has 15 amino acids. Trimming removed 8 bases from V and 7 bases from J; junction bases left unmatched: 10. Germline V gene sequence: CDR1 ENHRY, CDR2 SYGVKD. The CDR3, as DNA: TGTGCCATCGGGGGACTAGCGATCCAGGGCGGGGAGCTGTTTTTT. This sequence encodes CAIGGLAIQGGELFF.

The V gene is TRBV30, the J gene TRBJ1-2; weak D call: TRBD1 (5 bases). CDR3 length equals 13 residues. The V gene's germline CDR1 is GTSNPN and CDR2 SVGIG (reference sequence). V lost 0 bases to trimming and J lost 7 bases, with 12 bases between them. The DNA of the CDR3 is TGTGCCTGGAGTGTCCTCCAGGGTAGTGGCTACACCTTC. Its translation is CAWSVLQGSGYTF.

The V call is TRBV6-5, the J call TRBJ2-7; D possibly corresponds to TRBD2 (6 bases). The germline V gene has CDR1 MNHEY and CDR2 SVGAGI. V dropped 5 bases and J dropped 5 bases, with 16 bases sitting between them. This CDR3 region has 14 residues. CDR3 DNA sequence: TGTGCCAGCAGTCATCGGGAGTCACGGGACGAGCAGTACTTC. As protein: CASSHRESRDEQYF.